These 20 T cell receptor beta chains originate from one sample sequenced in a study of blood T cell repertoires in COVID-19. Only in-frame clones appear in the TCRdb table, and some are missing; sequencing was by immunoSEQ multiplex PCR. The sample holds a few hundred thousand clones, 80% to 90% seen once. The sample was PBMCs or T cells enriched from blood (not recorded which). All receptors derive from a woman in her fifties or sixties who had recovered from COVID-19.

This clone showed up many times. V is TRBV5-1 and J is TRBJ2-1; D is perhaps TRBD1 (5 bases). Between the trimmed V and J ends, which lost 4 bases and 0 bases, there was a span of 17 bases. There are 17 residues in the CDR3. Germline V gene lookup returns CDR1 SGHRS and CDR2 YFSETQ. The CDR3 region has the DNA TGCGCCAGCAGCAGGGGTTCAAGGGCTACCTCCTACAATGAGCAGTTCTTC. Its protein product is CASSRGSRATSYNEQFF.

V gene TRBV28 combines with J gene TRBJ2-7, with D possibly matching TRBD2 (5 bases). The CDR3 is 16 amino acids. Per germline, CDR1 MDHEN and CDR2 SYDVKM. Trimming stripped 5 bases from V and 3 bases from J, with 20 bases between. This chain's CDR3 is CASSGRGGIGHYEQYF. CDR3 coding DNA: TGTGCCAGCAGTGGCCGAGGAGGTATCGGGCACTACGAGCAGTACTTC.

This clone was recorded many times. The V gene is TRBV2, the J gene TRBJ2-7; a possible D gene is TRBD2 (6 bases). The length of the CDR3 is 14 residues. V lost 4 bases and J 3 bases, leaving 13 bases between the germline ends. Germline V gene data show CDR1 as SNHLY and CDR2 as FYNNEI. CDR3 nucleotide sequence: TGTGCCAGCAGTGGGGGCGGGACTTACTACGAGCAGTACTTC. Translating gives CASSGGGTYYEQYF.

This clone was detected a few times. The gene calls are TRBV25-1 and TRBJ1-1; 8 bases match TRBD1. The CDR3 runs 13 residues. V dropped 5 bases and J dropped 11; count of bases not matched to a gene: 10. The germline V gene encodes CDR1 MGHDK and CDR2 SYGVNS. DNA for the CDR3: TGTGCCAGCAGTCGGGGACAGGTTCGTGGGGCTTTCTTT. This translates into CASSRGQVRGAFF. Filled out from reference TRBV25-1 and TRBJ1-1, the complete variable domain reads EADIYQTPRYLVIGTGKKITLECSQTMGHDKMYWYQQDPGMELHLIHYSYGVNSTEKGDLSSESTVSRIRTEHFPLTLESARPSHTSQYLCASSRGQVRGAFFGQGTRLTVV.

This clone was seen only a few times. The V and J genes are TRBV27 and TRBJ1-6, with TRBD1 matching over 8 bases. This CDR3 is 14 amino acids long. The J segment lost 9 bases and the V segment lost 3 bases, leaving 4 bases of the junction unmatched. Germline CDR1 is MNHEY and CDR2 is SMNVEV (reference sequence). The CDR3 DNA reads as TGTGCCAGCAGTTTGACAGGGGAGAGTTCACCCCTCCACTTT. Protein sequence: CASSLTGESSPLHF.

In DNA, the CDR3 is TGTGCCAGTAGTATAACGGGGGTTAACGAGCAGTACTTC. This translates into CASSITGVNEQYF. The V gene is TRBV19, the J gene TRBJ2-7; D may be TRBD2 (6 bases). CDR3 length equals 13 residues. Germline values: CDR1 LNHDA, CDR2 SQIVND (reference sequence). The V end was cut by 2 bases, the J end by 5 bases, with 10 bases between.

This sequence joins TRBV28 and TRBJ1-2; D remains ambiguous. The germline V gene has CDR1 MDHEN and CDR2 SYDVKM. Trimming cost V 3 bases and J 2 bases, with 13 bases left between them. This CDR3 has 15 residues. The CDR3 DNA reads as TGTGCCAGCAGTTTTTCTTTGGTCCTAAACTATGGCTACACCTTC. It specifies CASSFSLVLNYGYTF.

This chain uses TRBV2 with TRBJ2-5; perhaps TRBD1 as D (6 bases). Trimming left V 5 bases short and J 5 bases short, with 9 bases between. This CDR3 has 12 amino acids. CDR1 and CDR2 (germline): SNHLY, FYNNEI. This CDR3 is CASSLDRETQYF. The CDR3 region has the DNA TGTGCCAGCAGTCTCGACAGGGAGACCCAGTACTTC.

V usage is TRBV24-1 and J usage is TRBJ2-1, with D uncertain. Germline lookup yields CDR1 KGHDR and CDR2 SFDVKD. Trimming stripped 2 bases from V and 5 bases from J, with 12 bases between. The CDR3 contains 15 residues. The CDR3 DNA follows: TGTGCCACCAGTGATTCCCTGGGCTTCCACAATGAGCAGTTCTTC. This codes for CATSDSLGFHNEQFF.

The CDR3 is CASSYKTSSGTF. In DNA, the CDR3 is TGTGCCAGCAGTTACAAAACTTCTAGCGGCACCTTC. The chain couples TRBV6-5 to TRBJ1-2; D unclear. The length of the CDR3 is 12 residues. V was clipped by 2 bases and J by 13 bases, with 14 bases between them. Germline CDR1 reads MNHEY; CDR2 reads SVGAGI.

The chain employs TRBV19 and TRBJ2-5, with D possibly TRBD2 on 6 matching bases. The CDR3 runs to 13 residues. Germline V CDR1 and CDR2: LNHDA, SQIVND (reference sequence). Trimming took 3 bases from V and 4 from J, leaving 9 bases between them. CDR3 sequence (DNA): TGTGCCAGTAGTATCCCGGGGGTAGAGACCCAGTACTTC. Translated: CASSIPGVETQYF.

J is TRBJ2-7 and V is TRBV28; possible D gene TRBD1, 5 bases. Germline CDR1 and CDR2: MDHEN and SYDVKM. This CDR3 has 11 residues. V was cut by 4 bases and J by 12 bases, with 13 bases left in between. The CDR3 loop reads CASSSNRQGYF. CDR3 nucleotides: TGTGCCAGCAGTTCAAACCGCCAGGGGTACTTC. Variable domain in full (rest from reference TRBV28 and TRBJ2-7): DVKVTQSSRYLVKRTGEKVFLECVQDMDHENMFWYRQDPGLGLRLIYFSYDVKMKEKGDIPEGYSVSREKKERFSLILESASTNQTSMYLCASSSNRQGYFGPGTRLTVT.

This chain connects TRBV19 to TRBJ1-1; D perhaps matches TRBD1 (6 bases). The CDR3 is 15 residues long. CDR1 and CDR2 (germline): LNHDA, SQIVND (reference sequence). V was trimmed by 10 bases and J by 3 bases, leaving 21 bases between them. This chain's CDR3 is CATRTGLIVDTEAFF. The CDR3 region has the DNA TGTGCCACCAGAACAGGGTTGATTGTTGACACTGAAGCTTTCTTT.

CDR3 in amino acids: CASSEQGYDGYTF. CDR3 coding DNA: TGCGCCAGCAGCGAACAGGGATACGATGGCTACACCTTC. The chain uses TRBV5-1 and TRBJ1-2, with D possibly TRBD1 on 6 matching bases. V lost 4 bases and J lost 6, with 13 bases in between. The CDR3 sequence is 13 residues long. The germline CDR1 and CDR2 sequences are SGHRS and YFSETQ.

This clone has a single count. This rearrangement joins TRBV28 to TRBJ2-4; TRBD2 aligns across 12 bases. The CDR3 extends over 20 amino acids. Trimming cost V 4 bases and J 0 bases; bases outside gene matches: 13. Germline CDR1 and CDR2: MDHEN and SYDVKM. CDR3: CASSSPSGLAGLLAKNIQYF. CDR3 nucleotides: TGTGCCAGCAGTTCCCCCAGCGGACTAGCGGGGTTACTAGCCAAAAACATTCAGTACTTC.

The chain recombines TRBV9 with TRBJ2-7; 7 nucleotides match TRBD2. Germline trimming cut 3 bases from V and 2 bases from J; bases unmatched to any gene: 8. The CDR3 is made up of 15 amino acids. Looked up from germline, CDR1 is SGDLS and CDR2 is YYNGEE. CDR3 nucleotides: TGTGCCAGCAGCGGCGGAGCGGGGCCGACCTACGAGCAGTACTTC. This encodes CASSGGAGPTYEQYF. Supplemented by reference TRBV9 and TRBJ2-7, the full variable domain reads DSGVTQTPKHLITATGQRVTLRCSPRSGDLSVYWYQQSLDQGLQFLIQYYNGEERAKGNILERFSAQQFPDLHSELNLSSLELGDSALYFCASSGGAGPTYEQYFGPGTRLTVT.

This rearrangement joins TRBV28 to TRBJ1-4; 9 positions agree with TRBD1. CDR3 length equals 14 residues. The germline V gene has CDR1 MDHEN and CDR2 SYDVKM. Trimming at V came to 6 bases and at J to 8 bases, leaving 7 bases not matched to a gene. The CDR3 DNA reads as TGTGCCAGCAGAACCGGGACAGGGAGCGAAAAACTGTTTTTT. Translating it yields CASRTGTGSEKLFF.

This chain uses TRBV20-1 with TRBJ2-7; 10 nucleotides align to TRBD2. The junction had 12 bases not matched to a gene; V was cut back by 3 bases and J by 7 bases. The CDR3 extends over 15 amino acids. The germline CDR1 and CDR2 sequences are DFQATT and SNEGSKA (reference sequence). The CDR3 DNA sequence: TGCAGTGCTAGTAGGGCGACTAGCGGGTCTAAGGAGCAGTACTTC. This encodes CSASRATSGSKEQYF.

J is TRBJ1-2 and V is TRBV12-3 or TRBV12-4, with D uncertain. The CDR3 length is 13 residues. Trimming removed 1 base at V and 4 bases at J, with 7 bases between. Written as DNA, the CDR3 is TGTGCCAGCAGTTTAGGTGAGAGCTATGGCTACACCTTC. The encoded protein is CASSLGESYGYTF.

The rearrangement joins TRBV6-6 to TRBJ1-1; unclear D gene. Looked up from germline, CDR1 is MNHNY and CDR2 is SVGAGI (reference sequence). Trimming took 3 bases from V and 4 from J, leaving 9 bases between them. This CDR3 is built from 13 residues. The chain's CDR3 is CASSYRRSTEAFF. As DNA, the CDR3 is TGTGCCAGCAGTTATCGGAGATCCACTGAAGCTTTCTTT.